A single sample is the source of the 14 T cell receptor beta chains below, sequenced in a study of T cell responses to AZD1222 COVID-19 vaccine. TCRdb keeps only in-frame clones here, not all; method: immunoSEQ multiplex PCR. The sample includes 150,000 to 200,000 clones, 90% of them seen just once. The source material was peripheral blood, sampled on day 0 of AZD1222 vaccination. The source of these receptors is an adult in good health.

The chain employs TRBV2 and TRBJ2-7, with no clear D. Germline V lookup: CDR1 SNHLY, CDR2 FYNNEI. There are 14 residues in the CDR3. Between the trimmed V and J ends, which lost 2 bases and 4 bases, there was a span of 12 bases. The CDR3 bases are TGTGCCAGCAGTGAAAGGTACAGCCAATACGAGCAGTACTTC. It is translated as CASSERYSQYEQYF.

The chain combines TRBV7-3 with TRBJ2-5; possible D gene TRBD2, 5 bases. The CDR3 extends over 13 amino acids. V dropped 3 bases and J dropped 5 bases, with 10 bases sitting between them. Per the germline V gene, CDR1 is SGHTA and CDR2 is FQGTGA. The CDR3 here is CASSLSSLETQYF. The CDR3 DNA reads TGTGCCAGCAGCTTGTCTAGCCTGGAGACCCAGTACTTC. The entire variable domain, with the rest obtained from reference TRBV7-3 and TRBJ2-5, is as follows: GAGVSQTPSNKVTEKGKYVELRCDPISGHTALYWYRQSLGQGPEFLIYFQGTGAADDSGLPNDRFFAVRPEGSVSTLKIQRTERGDSAVYLCASSLSSLETQYFGPGTRLLVL.

The count of this clone is one. The chain joins TRBV19 to TRBJ1-5; D call uncertain. V gave up 3 bases and J gave up 0 bases, with 18 bases separating them. The germline V gene has CDR1 LNHDA and CDR2 SQIVND (reference sequence). This CDR3 has 18 residues. CDR3 nucleotides: TGTGCCAGTAGTATTCAACATGGACGGACTTATAGCAATCAGCCCCAGCATTTT. Protein product: CASSIQHGRTYSNQPQHF.

The J gene is TRBJ2-2, the V gene TRBV6-5; a weak D match, TRBD2 (6 bases). The CDR3 spans 13 residues. The germline V gene encodes CDR1 MNHEY and CDR2 SVGAGI. V was shortened by 6 bases and J by 6 bases, with 11 bases between the two germline ends. Here the CDR3 reads CASRPRGPGELFF. The CDR3 nucleotides read TGTGCCAGCAGACCGCGGGGCCCCGGGGAGCTGTTTTTT.

The chain is built from TRBV4-1 and TRBJ2-7; perhaps TRBD2 as D (6 bases). Trimming removed 5 bases at V and 0 bases at J, with 14 bases between. This CDR3 comprises 15 residues. Germline V CDR1 and CDR2: MGHRA, YSYEKL. This CDR3 is CASSDPGLDSYEQYF. The CDR3 DNA is TGCGCCAGCAGCGACCCGGGACTTGACTCCTACGAGCAGTACTTC.

The chain uses TRBV4-2 and TRBJ1-1, with a weak D call TRBD1 (5 bases). The germline V gene encodes CDR1 LGHNA and CDR2 YNFKEQ. This CDR3 contains 12 residues. The V gene lost 3 bases and the J gene lost 8 bases, with 10 bases spanning the gap. For the CDR3, the DNA is TGTGCCAGCAGCCACGGGGCGGCAGAAGCTTTCTTT. Translation gives CASSHGAAEAFF.

V gene TRBV9 combines with J gene TRBJ1-5; perhaps TRBD1 as D (6 bases). V was pared by 0 bases and J by 4 bases, with 11 bases between. The germline CDR1 and CDR2 sequences are SGDLS and YYNGEE. This CDR3 contains 15 residues. The CDR3 sequence is CASSVGGAWNQPQHF. The CDR3 bases are TGTGCCAGCAGCGTAGGGGGGGCTTGGAATCAGCCCCAGCATTTT.

The rearrangement uses TRBV6-2 or TRBV6-3 and TRBJ1-3; D unresolved. Trimming removed 2 bases at V and 1 base at J, with 21 bases between. The CDR3 sequence is 19 residues long. Germline loops: CDR1 MNHEY, CDR2 SVGEGT. CDR3 sequence (DNA): TGTGCCAGCAGTTACGGGATTTCTTTCAGGTCCGGATCTGGAAACACCATATATTTT. It yields the protein CASSYGISFRSGSGNTIYF.

The rearrangement joins TRBV2 to TRBJ2-7; 7 bases fit TRBD2. V was pared by 11 bases and J by 2 bases, with 6 bases of the junction left unmatched. This CDR3 is 12 amino acids long. Germline CDR1 SNHLY, CDR2 FYNNEI. The CDR3 DNA sequence: TGTGCCGGAGGGAGGGATACCTACGAGCAGTACTTC. Translation: CAGGRDTYEQYF.

This chain uses TRBV7-2 with TRBJ2-3; 7 nucleotides match TRBD2. V trimming: 1 base; J trimming: 2 bases; junction bases outside the gene matches: 6. Per the germline V gene, CDR1 is SGHTA and CDR2 is FQGNSA. This CDR3 is 16 amino acids long. Here the CDR3 reads CASSLGPGGTTDTQYF. The CDR3, as DNA: TGTGCCAGCAGCTTAGGTCCCGGGGGGACCACAGATACGCAGTATTTT. Looking up the rest from reference TRBV7-2 and TRBJ2-3 gives the full variable domain: GAGVSQSPSNKVTEKGKDVELRCDPISGHTALYWYRQSLGQGLEFLIYFQGNSAPDKSGLPSDRFSAERTGGSVSTLTIQRTQQEDSAVYLCASSLGPGGTTDTQYFGPGTRLTVL.

The chain is built from TRBV9 and TRBJ2-7, with unresolved D. The CDR3 is 13 amino acids. The V end was cut by 0 bases, the J end by 7 bases, with 11 bases between. From germline, CDR1 is SGDLS and CDR2 YYNGEE. DNA of the CDR3: TGTGCCAGCAGCGTAGCACCGGGCCGGGAGCAGTACTTC. Amino acids: CASSVAPGREQYF.

The chain joins TRBV13 to TRBJ1-6; the D gene is possibly TRBD1 (6 bases). Germline V lookup: CDR1 PRHDT, CDR2 FYEKMQ (reference sequence). There are 15 residues in the CDR3. The germline V and J ends were trimmed by 5 bases and 7 bases, with 15 bases remaining between them. CDR3 in DNA: TGTGCCAGCAGCCGCGAACGGGGGGCCAATTCACCCCTCCACTTT. Translation gives CASSRERGANSPLHF. The full variable domain, its missing parts supplied by reference TRBV13 and TRBJ1-6, is AAGVIQSPRHLIKEKRETATLKCYPIPRHDTVYWYQQGPGQDPQFLISFYEKMQSDKGSIPDRFSAQQFSDYHSELNMSSLELGDSALYFCASSRERGANSPLHFGNGTRLTVT.

The chain combines TRBV27 with TRBJ1-4; no firm D call. CDR1 and CDR2 from the germline V gene are MNHEY and SMNVEV (reference sequence). V was shortened by 3 bases and J by 0 bases, with 11 bases between the two germline ends. This CDR3 has 16 residues. DNA of the CDR3: TGTGCCAGCAGTTTTTCCCGGTCCACAACTAATGAAAAACTGTTTTTT. It translates to CASSFSRSTTNEKLFF.

The CDR3 loop reads CASSRLASYEQYF. DNA for the CDR3: TGTGCCAGCAGTCGACTGGCTTCCTACGAGCAGTACTTC. The V gene is TRBV2, the J gene TRBJ2-7; D is undetermined. CDR3 length equals 13 residues. V was pared by 5 bases and J by 1 base, with 9 bases between. Germline CDR1 reads SNHLY; CDR2 reads FYNNEI.